This entry lists 27 T cell receptor beta chains sequenced from one sample in a study of blood T cell repertoires in COVID-19. Produced via immunoSEQ multiplex PCR; TCRdb's table is partial and in-frame only. The sample has roughly 240,000 clones; approximately 86% are singletons. Sequencing was performed on peripheral blood. These receptors were collected from a woman between 55 and 75 years old who had recovered from COVID-19.

This chain uses TRBV5-1 with TRBJ1-2; D possibly corresponds to TRBD1 (5 bases). V was clipped by 0 bases and J by 4 bases, with 19 bases between them. From germline, CDR1 is SGHRS and CDR2 YFSETQ. This CDR3 has 17 amino acids. CDR3 in DNA: TGCGCCAGCAGCTTGGTGGTGGGGCGACAGACATCCTATGGCTACACCTTC. Translation: CASSLVVGRQTSYGYTF. Together with reference TRBV5-1 and TRBJ1-2, the CDR3 gives the full variable domain: KAGVTQTPRYLIKTRGQQVTLSCSPISGHRSVSWYQQTPGQGLQFLFEYFSETQRNKGNFPGRFSGRQFSNSRSEMNVSTLELGDSALYLCASSLVVGRQTSYGYTFGSGTRLTVV.

This rearrangement joins TRBV10-3 to TRBJ2-2; 10 bases are a match to TRBD1. V shed 2 bases and J 4 bases; nucleotides not matched to a gene: 4. Germline V CDR1 and CDR2: ENHRY, SYGVKD. The CDR3 consists of 16 residues. In nucleotides, the CDR3 is TGTGCCATCAGTGAGCCGGACAGGGGGGCCACCGGGGAGCTGTTTTTT. The encoded protein is CAISEPDRGATGELFF.

V and J are TRBV3-1 (or the pseudogene TRBV3-2) and TRBJ1-3; D remains unclear. The germline CDR1 and CDR2 sequences are LGHDT and YNNKEL (reference sequence). Trimming cost V 4 bases and J 1 base, with 14 bases left between them. The CDR3 consists of 16 residues. CDR3 DNA: TGTGCCAGCAGCCTACCAGGCGGAGGGTCTGGAAACACCATATATTTT. Protein sequence: CASSLPGGGSGNTIYF.

The V call is TRBV7-2, the J call TRBJ2-2, with unresolved D. The CDR3 extends over 12 amino acids. CDR1 and CDR2 from the germline V gene are SGHTA and FQGNSA. V lost 7 bases, J lost 7 bases, and 10 bases lay in between. Here the CDR3 reads CASTTLSGELFF. In DNA, the CDR3 is TGTGCCAGCACCACCCTCAGCGGGGAGCTGTTTTTT.

The chain has TRBV27 and TRBJ2-6, with a weak D call TRBD1 (8 bases). Trimming pared 4 bases from V and 0 bases from J, leaving 13 bases between. The CDR3 is 17 residues long. The V gene's germline CDR1 is MNHEY and CDR2 SMNVEV (reference sequence). The CDR3: CASSYRGGHSGANVLTF. For the CDR3, the DNA is TGTGCCAGCAGTTACAGGGGGGGGCACTCTGGGGCCAACGTCCTGACTTTC.

The chain uses TRBV14 and TRBJ2-7; D unclear. CDR3 length: 14 amino acids. The V gene's germline CDR1 is SGHDN and CDR2 FVKESK. Trimming cost V 1 base and J 0 bases, with 7 bases left between them. The CDR3 bases are TGTGCCAGCAGCCAAGCCCATGTCTCCTACGAGCAGTACTTC. Translating it yields CASSQAHVSYEQYF. The variable domain in full, completed from reference TRBV14 and TRBJ2-7, reads EAGVTQFPSHSVIEKGQTVTLRCDPISGHDNLYWYRRVMGKEIKFLLHFVKESKQDESGMPNNRFLAERTGGTYSTLKVQPAELEDSGVYFCASSQAHVSYEQYFGPGTRLTVT.

This clone has only a few counts. The V and J genes are TRBV5-5 and TRBJ1-6, with 7 bases fitting TRBD1. The CDR3 has 14 residues. The germline CDR1 and CDR2 sequences are SGHKS and YYEKEE (reference sequence). J was trimmed by 9 bases and V by 1 base; bases with no gene match: 4. The CDR3 region is CASSLIDRVSPLHF. The CDR3 DNA sequence: TGTGCCAGCAGCTTGATTGACAGGGTTTCACCCCTCCACTTT. Full variable domain (rest looked up from reference TRBV5-5 and TRBJ1-6): DAGVTQSPTHLIKTRGQQVTLRCSPISGHKSVSWYQQVLGQGPQFIFQYYEKEERGRGNFPDRFSARQFPNYSSELNVNALLLGDSALYLCASSLIDRVSPLHFGNGTRLTVT.

The chain employs TRBV6-2 or TRBV6-3 and TRBJ1-2, with D unresolved. This CDR3 region has 15 residues. CDR1 and CDR2 from the germline V gene are MNHEY and SVGEGT. V was shortened by 7 bases and J by 7 bases, with 22 bases between the two germline ends. The chain's CDR3 is CASTPGDRSWAGYTF. The CDR3, as DNA: TGTGCCAGCACCCCGGGAGACCGCTCCTGGGCTGGCTACACCTTC.

The chain links TRBV7-6 to TRBJ1-6; TRBD1 matches 8 bases. The trim removed 4 bases at V and 7 bases at J, leaving 3 bases unmatched. The CDR3 totals 14 residues. Germline V gene sequence: CDR1 SGHVS, CDR2 FNYEAQ. Here the CDR3 DNA reads TGTGCCAGCAGCTCCCGGGACAGGAATTCACCCCTCCACTTT. Translating it yields CASSSRDRNSPLHF. The full variable domain, rest sourced from reference TRBV7-6 and TRBJ1-6, is GAGVSQSPRYKVTKRGQDVALRCDPISGHVSLYWYRQALGQGPEFLTYFNYEAQQDKSGLPNDRFSAERPEGSISTLTIQRTEQRDSAMYRCASSSRDRNSPLHFGNGTRLTVT.

The chain has TRBV2 and TRBJ2-2, with a tentative D call TRBD1 (5 bases). Germline CDR1 reads SNHLY; CDR2 reads FYNNEI. The length of the CDR3 is 14 residues. Trimming cost V 7 bases and J 7 bases, with 16 bases left between them. CDR3 in amino acids: CASTPHQGSGELFF. DNA of the CDR3: TGTGCCAGCACCCCCCACCAGGGCAGCGGGGAGCTGTTTTTT.

The chain couples TRBV7-9 to TRBJ2-2; 8 nucleotides agree with TRBD2. Germline V gene data show CDR1 as SEHNR and CDR2 as FQNEAQ (reference sequence). Germline trimming cut 6 bases from V and 6 bases from J; bases unmatched to any gene: 6. The CDR3 sequence is 14 residues long. The CDR3 coding sequence is TGTGCCAGCAGTTTCGGCGGGGGGTCCGGGGAGCTGTTTTTT. It translates to CASSFGGGSGELFF.

The gene calls are TRBV27 and TRBJ2-2; no firm D call. V was trimmed by 2 bases and J by 6 bases, leaving 13 bases between them. Germline V CDR1 and CDR2: MNHEY, SMNVEV (reference sequence). The CDR3 runs to 15 residues. CDR3 region: CASSLRSGVAGELFF. CDR3 DNA: TGTGCCAGCAGTTTAAGGTCGGGTGTCGCCGGGGAGCTGTTTTTT.

The chain employs TRBV7-2 and TRBJ1-2, with TRBD1 matching 7 bases. V shed 5 bases, J shed 3 bases, and the junction held 18 bases outside the gene matches. Germline lookup yields CDR1 SGHTA and CDR2 FQGNSA. This CDR3 is 18 amino acids long. The CDR3 DNA is TGTGCCAGCAGCCCCAACTCCGGGTATGGGACAGCTTACTATGGCTACACCTTC. This translates into CASSPNSGYGTAYYGYTF.

The chain carries TRBV7-3 and TRBJ2-7, with 7 bases matching TRBD1. Germline loops: CDR1 SGHTA, CDR2 FQGTGA. With V trimmed by 2 bases and J by 7 bases, 5 bases remained unmatched. CDR3 length: 13 residues. The CDR3: CASSLEGAGEQYF. The DNA for the CDR3 is TGTGCCAGCAGCTTAGAGGGGGCGGGTGAGCAGTACTTC.

This chain joins TRBV27 and TRBJ2-7; D is perhaps TRBD1 (5 bases). The CDR3 has 16 amino acids. Germline V CDR1 and CDR2: MNHEY, SMNVEV (reference sequence). Trimming took 6 bases from V and 4 from J, leaving 22 bases between them. CDR3 DNA: TGTGCCAGCAGATCCCCGCATGGGGCAGGGTGGTACGAGCAGTACTTC. Amino acid sequence: CASRSPHGAGWYEQYF.

The genes are TRBV9 and TRBJ1-3, with a weak D call TRBD1 (5 bases). The CDR3 sequence is 16 residues long. Trimming stripped 1 base from V and 0 bases from J, with 11 bases between. Germline V gives CDR1 SGDLS, CDR2 YYNGEE. In DNA, the CDR3 is TGTGCCAGCAGCGTACAGGGCTCGAGCTCTGGAAACACCATATATTTT. Residues: CASSVQGSSSGNTIYF.

This rearrangement joins TRBV19 to TRBJ1-1; the match to TRBD1 covers 9 bases. The CDR3 sequence is 14 residues long. Germline CDR1 reads LNHDA; CDR2 reads SQIVND (reference sequence). J gave up 5 bases and V 1 base, and 2 bases lay outside the gene matches. Here the CDR3 reads CASSIGGQGTEAFF. The CDR3 coding sequence is TGTGCCAGTAGTATAGGCGGACAGGGGACTGAAGCTTTCTTT.

This sequence joins TRBV5-6 and TRBJ1-6; 7 bases match TRBD1. The junction had 14 bases not matched to a gene; V was cut back by 2 bases and J by 9 bases. This CDR3 spans 17 amino acids. Germline CDR1 SGHDT, CDR2 YYEEEE. CDR3 DNA sequence: TGTGCCAGCAGCTTCCCTACCTCCGACAGGGCCGCTTCACCCCTCCACTTT. Its translation is CASSFPTSDRAASPLHF. Combining the CDR3 with reference TRBV5-6 and TRBJ1-6 gives the whole variable domain DAGVTQSPTHLIKTRGQQVTLRCSPKSGHDTVSWYQQALGQGPQFIFQYYEEEERQRGNFPDRFSGHQFPNYSSELNVNALLLGDSALYLCASSFPTSDRAASPLHFGNGTRLTVT.

This chain connects TRBV9 to TRBJ2-1, with 7 bases lining up with TRBD2. CDR1 and CDR2 (germline): SGDLS, YYNGEE. The CDR3 contains 15 residues. The J segment lost 9 bases and the V segment lost 1 base, leaving 10 bases of the junction unmatched. This CDR3 reads CASSVRSGVRSEQFF. CDR3 coding DNA: TGTGCCAGCAGCGTACGCAGCGGGGTGCGTAGTGAGCAGTTCTTC.

The rearrangement links TRBV5-6 to TRBJ2-1; 7 bases match TRBD1. The germline gives CDR1 SGHDT, CDR2 YYEEEE. V lost 3 bases and J lost 1; bases outside the gene matches: 10. This CDR3 contains 17 residues. The CDR3 here is CASSWVLAQGSYNEQFF. The CDR3 bases are TGTGCCAGCAGCTGGGTGTTGGCACAGGGGTCCTACAATGAGCAGTTCTTC.

The chain carries TRBV5-6 and TRBJ1-2, with TRBD1 as a possible D gene (6 bases). The germline V and J ends were trimmed by 0 bases and 5 bases, with 8 bases remaining between them. This CDR3 is 13 amino acids long. CDR1 and CDR2 from the germline V gene are SGHDT and YYEEEE. The CDR3 nucleotides read TGTGCCAGCAGCTTGGGACAGGTATATGGCTACACCTTC. It codes for CASSLGQVYGYTF.

This chain joins TRBV6-5 and TRBJ2-5; 10 bases map to TRBD1. The CDR3 spans 13 residues. With 6 bases clipped from V and 9 bases from J, the junction kept 7 bases outside the gene matches. Germline V gene sequence: CDR1 MNHEY, CDR2 SVGAGI. The CDR3 DNA reads as TGTGCCAGCAGCTCCTCTGGACAGGGGGCCCAGTACTTC. Amino acids: CASSSSGQGAQYF.

This chain joins TRBV15 and TRBJ2-6; D may be TRBD2 (6 bases). Germline loops: CDR1 LNHNV, CDR2 YYDKDF (reference sequence). CDR3 length: 15 residues. Between the trimmed V and J ends, which lost 1 base and 2 bases, there was a span of 6 bases. The CDR3 DNA reads as TGTGCCACCAGCAGAGGGACTACTGGGGCCAACGTCCTGACTTTC. Protein sequence: CATSRGTTGANVLTF.

The chain is built from TRBV7-6 and TRBJ1-2, with 7 nucleotides matching TRBD1. The V gene's germline CDR1 is SGHVS and CDR2 FNYEAQ. The CDR3 runs 14 residues. With V trimmed by 5 bases and J by 4 bases, 7 bases remained unmatched. The CDR3 DNA reads as TGTGCCAGCAGCACGGGACAGCAAGGCTATGGCTACACCTTC. The encoded protein is CASSTGQQGYGYTF.

The gene calls are TRBV7-3 and TRBJ2-5; D is possibly TRBD2 (5 bases). Trimming stripped 4 bases from V and 5 bases from J, with 17 bases between. The CDR3 spans 15 residues. Looked up from germline, CDR1 is SGHTA and CDR2 is FQGTGA. The DNA of the CDR3 is TGTGCCAGCAGCTCCCAGAGCGGTCTAGGGGAGACCCAGTACTTC. Protein: CASSSQSGLGETQYF.

V is TRBV29-1 and J is TRBJ2-7; D is unclear. The CDR3 runs to 10 residues. The germline V gene encodes CDR1 SQVTM and CDR2 ANQGSEA. The CDR3: CTRGSYEQYF. The CDR3 DNA reads as TGCACCCGCGGCTCCTACGAGCAGTACTTC.

The CDR3 DNA reads as TGTGCCAGCAGAGAACAGGGGTTTAGGTCTGGAAACACCATATATTTT. Protein sequence: CASREQGFRSGNTIYF. V gene TRBV6-1 combines with J gene TRBJ1-3; the match to TRBD1 covers 7 bases. CDR1 MNHNS and CDR2 SASEGT come from the germline V gene. The junction had 9 bases not matched to a gene; V was cut back by 6 bases and J by 1 base. The CDR3 totals 16 residues.